This T cell receptor (beta chain) was documented in a study of blood T cell repertoires in COVID-19. The overall study: The study drew acute and convalescent COVID-19 samples from the United States, Italy and Spain. PBMCs, B-cell-depleted T cells, or T cells provided the cDNA or gDNA that made up the material.

CDR1 is KGHDR, CDR2 SFDVKD, per germline. CDR3 length: 14 amino acids. The V end lost 5 bases, the J end lost 4 bases, and 11 bases lay between the germline ends. Per the original methods: It was from reference gene primer amplification that nucleated cell counts were estimated. TCRdb's table, derived via immunoSEQ multiplex PCR, lists solely in-frame clones and lacks some. That table furnishes V, J and clone size, whereas the DNA furnished D and trimming. Of approximately 13,000 clones in the sample, around 83% were seen once. The TCR comes from a middle-aged man with active or convalescent COVID-19. Sequencing was done on a sample of peripheral blood. The rearrangement links TRBV24-1 to TRBJ2-1; possibly TRBD2 for D (5 bases). CDR3 in amino acids: CATSAGSDYNEQFF. The CDR3 DNA reads as TGTGCCACCAGTGCGGGTAGCGATTACAATGAGCAGTTCTTC.